This T cell receptor (beta chain) was captured in a study of cytomegalovirus exposure and HLA in healthy donors. Study-level findings and limits: V- and J-gene trimming in TCR beta was tied to a missense DCLRE1C variant by an analysis performed later. Analyses of presence/absence relied on an assumption of roughly uniform sequencing depth across donors. The productive fraction for most TCR beta V segments was about 87% or about 30% in an earlier analysis.

The PCR employed 60 Vbeta primers together with 13 Jbeta primers. TCRdb's table, derived via immunoSEQ multiplex PCR, lists solely in-frame clones and lacks some. The table records more than 95,000 clones, roughly 79% of them present only once. Regarding this clone: Antigen unknown.

The donors, nominally healthy at sampling, likely had unrecorded immune exposures. The TCR comes from a woman in her twenties or thirties in good health and CMV-seronegative. The sequenced material came from PBMCs.

The CDR3 loop reads CASGWSGGDGYTF. CDR3 DNA: TGTGCTAGTGGTTGGTCAGGGGGCGATGGCTACACCTTC. This chain joins TRBV12-5 and TRBJ1-2; 8 bases align to TRBD1. V lost 4 bases, J lost 6 bases, and 4 bases stayed unmatched. The V gene's germline CDR1 is LGHNT and CDR2 FRNRAP. This CDR3 is 13 amino acids long.